Presented here are 13 T cell receptor beta chains from one specimen sequenced in a study of CD8+ T cells in alopecia areata. The treatment here: oral pan-JAK inhibitor, 5-10 mg twice daily. In each case, RNA was isolated and then reverse transcribed into cDNA as the sequencing template. TCRdb keeps only in-frame clones here, not all; method: immunoSEQ multiplex PCR. Of under 130,000 clones in the sample, more than 75% are singletons; the top ten hold around 10%. The starting material was CD8+ T cells sorted from blood, obtained at approximately week 31, from a patient treated with tofacitinib. These receptors were obtained from a human donor with alopecia areata.

The V and J genes are TRBV11-3 and TRBJ1-4; D unclear. Germline V gives CDR1 SGHNT, CDR2 YENEEA. The CDR3 runs to 13 residues. V was pared by 5 bases and J by 7 bases, with 11 bases between. CDR3 sequence reads: CASSPSFGEKLFF. The DNA of the CDR3 is TGTGCCAGCAGCCCATCATTTGGTGAAAAACTGTTTTTT.

This rearrangement joins TRBV5-5 to TRBJ2-7, with TRBD1 matching 7 bases. Trimming at V came to 0 bases and at J to 5 bases, leaving 14 bases not matched to a gene. The CDR3 consists of 17 residues. Germline V gene data show CDR1 as SGHKS and CDR2 as YYEKEE (reference sequence). The CDR3 loop is CASSLGLVGGEIDEQYF. The CDR3 DNA is TGTGCCAGCAGCTTGGGGTTAGTAGGGGGCGAAATCGACGAGCAGTACTTC.

The chain employs TRBV15 and TRBJ2-5, with TRBD1 identical over 10 bases. V was pared by 0 bases and J by 5 bases, with 6 bases of the junction left unmatched. The CDR3 has 16 residues. Germline CDR1 reads LNHNV; CDR2 reads YYDKDF (reference sequence). The CDR3 sequence: CATSREKGQGGETQYF. The CDR3 DNA reads as TGTGCCACCAGCAGAGAAAAAGGACAGGGGGGCGAGACCCAGTACTTC.

This sequence joins TRBV29-1 and TRBJ2-7, with a possible D match to TRBD1 (5 bases). V lost 3 bases, J lost 6 bases, and 15 bases lay in between. Germline CDR1 SQVTM, CDR2 ANQGSEA. This CDR3 comprises 13 residues. The CDR3 coding sequence is TGCAGCGTTGAGGCAGGGAAGGGGTTCGAGCAGTACTTC. Translation gives CSVEAGKGFEQYF.

V is TRBV11-2 and J is TRBJ2-7; maybe TRBD1 (6 bases). The germline gives CDR1 SGHAT, CDR2 FQNNGV. This CDR3 has 13 amino acids. V lost 1 base, J lost 3 bases, and 7 bases lay in between. CDR3 DNA: TGTGCCAGCAGCTTAGGGACAGACTACGAGCAGTACTTC. Protein product: CASSLGTDYEQYF.

This rearrangement joins TRBV5-1 to TRBJ2-7, with D tentatively TRBD2 (6 bases). V lost 4 bases and J lost 2, with 16 bases in between. Germline CDR1 SGHRS, CDR2 YFSETQ. The CDR3 totals 15 residues. As DNA, the CDR3 is TGCGCCAGCAGCGCGGGGATTTCCTCAACCTACGAGCAGTACTTC. Encoded protein: CASSAGISSTYEQYF.

Of note for this clone: Other DNA sequences of this sample code for an identical CDR3. The V and J genes are TRBV11-2 and TRBJ2-1; unclear D gene. V was shortened by 3 bases and J by 4 bases, with 4 bases between the two germline ends. The germline V gene has CDR1 SGHAT and CDR2 FQNNGV. CDR3 length: 12 residues. The CDR3 region has the DNA TGTGCCAGCAGCTTGGGATACAATGAGCAGTTCTTC. Amino acid sequence: CASSLGYNEQFF.

This chain links TRBV4-1 with TRBJ2-1; D is uncertain. The CDR3 consists of 15 residues. CDR1 and CDR2 from the germline V gene are MGHRA and YSYEKL. Trimming took off 0 bases at V and 3 bases at J, with 9 bases between the two ends. The DNA of the CDR3 is TGCGCCAGCAGCCAAGAAGCTAGAGACTACAATGAGCAGTTCTTC. This gives the protein CASSQEARDYNEQFF.

The chain uses TRBV7-9 and TRBJ2-1, with 10 bases aligning to TRBD2. The CDR3 extends over 15 amino acids. The junction had 7 bases not matched to a gene; V was cut back by 6 bases and J by 5 bases. Germline assignment: CDR1 SEHNR and CDR2 FQNEAQ (reference sequence). The CDR3 spells CASSLSGRGNNEQFF. The CDR3 nucleotides are TGTGCCAGCAGTTTGAGCGGGAGGGGAAACAATGAGCAGTTCTTC. Using reference TRBV7-9 and TRBJ2-1 for the parts outside the CDR3, the full variable domain is DTGVSQNPRHKITKRGQNVTFRCDPISEHNRLYWYRQTLGQGPEFLTYFQNEAQLEKSRLLSDRFSAERPKGSFSTLEIQRTEQGDSAMYLCASSLSGRGNNEQFFGPGTRLTVL.

This sequence joins TRBV2 and TRBJ2-1; D tentatively reads TRBD1 or TRBD2 (5 bases each). CDR1 is SNHLY and CDR2 is FYNNEI in the germline V gene. Trimming took 8 bases from V and 4 from J, leaving 24 bases between them. The CDR3 length is 17 residues. CDR3 region: CASAGTGTPLGYNEQFF. In DNA form, the CDR3 reads TGTGCCAGCGCGGGCACCGGGACGCCCTTAGGGTACAATGAGCAGTTCTTC.

The table lists this clone with a count of one. This chain uses TRBV9 with TRBJ2-1; 11 nucleotides match TRBD2. V was clipped by 4 bases and J by 2 bases; unmatched bases: 5. CDR3 length: 16 residues. Germline lookup yields CDR1 SGDLS and CDR2 YYNGEE. The CDR3, as DNA: TGTGCCAGCAGCAAAGGGACTAGCGGAACCTACAATGAGCAGTTCTTC. It encodes CASSKGTSGTYNEQFF. The full variable domain, with the rest looked up from reference TRBV9 and TRBJ2-1, is DSGVTQTPKHLITATGQRVTLRCSPRSGDLSVYWYQQSLDQGLQFLIQYYNGEERAKGNILERFSAQQFPDLHSELNLSSLELGDSALYFCASSKGTSGTYNEQFFGPGTRLTVL.

This clone was seen a single time. The chain carries TRBV5-6 and TRBJ2-7; TRBD1 matches at 11 bases. Germline CDR1 is SGHDT and CDR2 is YYEEEE. Losses at the gene ends were 5 bases for V and 4 bases for J; bases not matched to a gene: 8. CDR3 size: 15 residues. The CDR3 DNA reads TGTGCCAGCAGAGCCGCCGGACAGGGGGCGTACGAGCAGTACTTC. Amino acid sequence: CASRAAGQGAYEQYF.

The V and J genes are TRBV29-1 and TRBJ2-1, with 10 bases that match TRBD1. Germline V gene lookup returns CDR1 SQVTM and CDR2 ANQGSEA. CDR3 length: 14 amino acids. V lost 3 bases and J lost 10; bases outside the gene matches: 9. The CDR3 nucleotides read TGCAGCGTTGACGGGACAGGGGATATTTGGGAGCAGTTCTTC. Its protein product is CSVDGTGDIWEQFF.